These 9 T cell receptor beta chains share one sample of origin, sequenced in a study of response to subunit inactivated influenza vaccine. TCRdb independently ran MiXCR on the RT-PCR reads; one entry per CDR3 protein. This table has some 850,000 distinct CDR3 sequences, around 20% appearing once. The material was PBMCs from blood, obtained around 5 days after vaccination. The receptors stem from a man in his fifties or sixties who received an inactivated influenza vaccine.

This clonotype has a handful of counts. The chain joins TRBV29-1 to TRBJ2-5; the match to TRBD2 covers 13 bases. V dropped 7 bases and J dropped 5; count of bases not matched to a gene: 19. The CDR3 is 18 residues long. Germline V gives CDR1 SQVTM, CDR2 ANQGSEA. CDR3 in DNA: TGCAGCGCGGACAGGGGTTGGACTAGCGGGAGTAGTCTGGAGACCCAGTACTTC. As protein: CSADRGWTSGSSLETQYF.

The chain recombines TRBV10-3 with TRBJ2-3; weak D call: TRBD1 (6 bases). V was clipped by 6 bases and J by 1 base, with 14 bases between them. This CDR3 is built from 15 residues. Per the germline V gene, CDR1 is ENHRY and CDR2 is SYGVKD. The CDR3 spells CAISIPQGGTDTQYF. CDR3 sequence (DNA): TGTGCCATCAGCATACCACAGGGAGGCACAGATACGCAGTATTTT.

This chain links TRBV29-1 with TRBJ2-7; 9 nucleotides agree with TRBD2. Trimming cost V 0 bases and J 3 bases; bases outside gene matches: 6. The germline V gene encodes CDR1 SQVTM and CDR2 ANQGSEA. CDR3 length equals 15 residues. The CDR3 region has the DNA TGCAGCGTTGAAGAACGACTAGCGGCAGGCTACGAGCAGTACTTC. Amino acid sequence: CSVEERLAAGYEQYF.

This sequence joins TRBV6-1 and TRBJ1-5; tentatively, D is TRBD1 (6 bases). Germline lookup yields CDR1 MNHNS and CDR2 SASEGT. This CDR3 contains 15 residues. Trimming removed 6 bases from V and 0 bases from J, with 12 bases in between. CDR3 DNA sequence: TGTGCCAGCAGCAGGGGTACTAATAGCAATCAGCCCCAGCATTTT. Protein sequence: CASSRGTNSNQPQHF.

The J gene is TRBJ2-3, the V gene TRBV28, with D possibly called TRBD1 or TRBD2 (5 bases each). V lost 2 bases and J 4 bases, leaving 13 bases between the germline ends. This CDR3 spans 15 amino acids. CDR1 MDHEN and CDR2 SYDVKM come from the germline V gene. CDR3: CASSLRGRGADTQYF. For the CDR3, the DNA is TGTGCCAGCAGTTTAAGGGGTCGGGGCGCAGATACGCAGTATTTT.

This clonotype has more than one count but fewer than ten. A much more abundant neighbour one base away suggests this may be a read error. CDR3 sequence: CASGTSDNEQFF. CDR3 in DNA: TGTGCCAGCGGGACTAGCGACAATGAGCAGTTCTTC. The rearrangement links TRBV5-6 to TRBJ2-1, with 10 bases that match TRBD2. The CDR3 sequence is 12 residues long. Germline loops: CDR1 SGHDT, CDR2 YYEEEE. Trimming took 7 bases from V and 5 from J; bases not matched to a gene: 0.

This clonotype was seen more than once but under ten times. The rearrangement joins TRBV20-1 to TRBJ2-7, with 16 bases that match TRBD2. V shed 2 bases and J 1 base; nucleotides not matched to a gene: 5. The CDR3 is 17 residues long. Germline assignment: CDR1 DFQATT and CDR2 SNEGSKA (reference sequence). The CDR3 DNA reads TGCAGTGCTAGACCGGGACTAGCGGGAGGGAGGTCCTACGAGCAGTACTTC. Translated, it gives CSARPGLAGGRSYEQYF.

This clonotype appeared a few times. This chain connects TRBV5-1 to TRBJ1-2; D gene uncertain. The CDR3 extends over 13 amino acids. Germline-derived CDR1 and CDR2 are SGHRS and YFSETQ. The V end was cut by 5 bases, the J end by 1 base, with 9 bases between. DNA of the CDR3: TGCGCCAGCAGTTGGGCGGATAACTATGGCTACACCTTC. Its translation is CASSWADNYGYTF.

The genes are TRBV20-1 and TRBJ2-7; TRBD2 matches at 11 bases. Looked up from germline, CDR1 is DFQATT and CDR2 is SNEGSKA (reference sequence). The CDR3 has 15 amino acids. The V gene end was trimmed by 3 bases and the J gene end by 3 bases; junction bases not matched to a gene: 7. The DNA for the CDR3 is TGCAGTGCTAGGAAAATTACTAGCGGGGGCTACGAGCAGTACTTC. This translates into CSARKITSGGYEQYF.